Listed below are T cell receptor beta chains from one sample, sequenced in a study of blood T cell repertoires in COVID-19. Generated by immunoSEQ multiplex PCR, the TCRdb table keeps only in-frame clones and is missing some. The data show 160,000 or so clones, with approximately 88% seen just once and 2.5% to 3% held by the top ten. Sequencing input: peripheral blood. These TCRs come from a man aged 55 to 70 with acute or convalescent COVID-19. Each CDR3 is given with its conserved first and last residue. The D gene is left open where the match is weak. Clone size is stated in some rows and not others, as once, few, many or a class when expanded.

TRBV7-2	NA	NA	TRBJ1-2	CASLDPDNYGYTF	TGTGCCAGCCTAGACCCTGACAACTATGGCTACACCTTC
TRBV5-5	TRBD1	NA	TRBJ2-2	CASSGGQGANTGELFF	TGTGCCAGCAGCGGGGGACAGGGGGCGAACACCGGGGAGCTGTTTTTT
TRBV5-5	NA	NA	TRBJ1-2	CASNGGLYGYTF	TGTGCCAGCAATGGCGGATTGTATGGCTACACCTTC
TRBV6-1	NA	NA	TRBJ1-6	CASSDRGGISPLHF	TGTGCCAGCAGTGACAGGGGCGGCATTTCACCCCTCCACTTT
TRBV5-6	TRBD1	once	TRBJ2-7	CASSARQGSSYEQYF	TGTGCCAGCAGCGCACGACAGGGGAGCTCCTACGAGCAGTACTTC
TRBV6-5	NA	NA	TRBJ2-2	CASSYQGRVSGELFF	TGTGCCAGCAGTTATCAGGGCCGGGTGAGCGGGGAGCTGTTTTTT
TRBV15	NA	NA	TRBJ2-7	CATSRATGNYEQYF	TGTGCCACCAGCAGAGCGACAGGAAACTACGAGCAGTACTTC
TRBV7-8	NA	NA	TRBJ1-4	CASSLGGSVNEKLFF	TGTGCCAGCAGCTTAGGGGGCAGCGTTAATGAAAAACTGTTTTTT
TRBV5-4	NA	NA	TRBJ1-2	CASSSGHGYTF	TGTGCCAGCAGCTCCGGTCACGGCTACACCTTC
TRBV14	NA	NA	TRBJ2-6	CASRLTGVGANVLTF	TGTGCCAGCAGGCTAACAGGAGTCGGGGCCAACGTCCTGACTTTC
TRBV18	NA	NA	TRBJ1-2	CASSENRVLLDYGYTF	TGTGCCAGCTCCGAAAACAGGGTTCTATTAGACTATGGCTACACCTTC
TRBV19	NA	NA	TRBJ1-6	CASEDQGRNSPLHF	TGTGCCAGCGAAGATCAGGGTAGGAATTCACCCCTCCACTTT
TRBV10-3	TRBD1	NA	TRBJ2-4	CAISEGGQGKNIQYF	TGTGCCATCAGTGAGGGGGGACAGGGAAAAAACATTCAGTACTTC
TRBV4-2	NA	NA	TRBJ2-1	CASSQDKDSRNEQFF	TGTGCCAGCAGCCAAGATAAGGACTCCCGCAATGAGCAGTTCTTC
TRBV27	TRBD1	NA	TRBJ2-5	CASSFQGAQETQYF	TGTGCCAGCAGTTTTCAGGGGGCGCAAGAGACCCAGTACTTC
TRBV18	NA	NA	TRBJ1-2	CASSLPTSGGYTF	TGTGCCAGCTCACTTCCAACCTCGGGAGGCTACACCTTC
TRBV2	TRBD1	NA	TRBJ1-2	CASRRDRANSYKYTF	TGTGCCAGCAGACGGGACAGGGCTAATTCGTATAAGTACACCTTC
TRBV2	NA	once	TRBJ1-2	CASSERALYGYTF	TGTGCCAGCAGTGAGCGGGCCCTCTATGGCTACACCTTC
TRBV19	NA	NA	TRBJ2-7	CASSNLQGYEQYF	TGTGCCAGTAGCAACCTACAGGGATACGAGCAGTACTTC
TRBV5-1	NA	NA	TRBJ1-2	CASSFEGDGYTF	TGCGCCAGCAGCTTTGAGGGGGATGGCTACACCTTC
TRBV27	NA	NA	TRBJ1-2	CASSLSPGGIYGYTF	TGTGCCAGCAGTTTAAGCCCCGGGGGGATCTATGGCTACACCTTC
TRBV5-1	TRBD2	few	TRBJ2-2	CASRAGTRDNTGELFF	TGCGCCAGCAGGGCCGGGACTAGGGATAACACCGGGGAGCTGTTTTTT
TRBV14	NA	NA	TRBJ2-5	CASSQDRWAKTQYF	TGTGCCAGCAGCCAAGATAGGTGGGCAAAGACCCAGTACTTC
TRBV12-3/TRBV12-4	NA	NA	TRBJ2-1	CASSLGGPPFF	TGTGCCAGCAGTTTAGGCGGGCCCCCGTTCTTC
TRBV9	NA	NA	TRBJ2-1	CASSSVPQGAQLDEQFF	TGTGCCAGCAGCTCAGTCCCCCAGGGTGCCCAATTGGATGAGCAGTTCTTC
TRBV3-1/TRBV3-2	TRBD2	NA	TRBJ2-5	CASSQGATSGIRAQYF	TGTGCCAGCAGCCAAGGGGCGACTAGCGGGATCAGGGCCCAGTACTTC
TRBV5-1	TRBD1	NA	TRBJ2-2	CASSLPGTANTGELFF	TGCGCCAGCTCCCTCCCCGGGACAGCGAACACCGGGGAGCTGTTTTTT
TRBV13	TRBD2	NA	TRBJ2-2	CASSLSGGARTGELFF	TGTGCCAGCAGCTTAAGCGGGGGGGCCCGAACCGGGGAGCTGTTTTTT
TRBV5-1	TRBD2	NA	TRBJ2-3	CASSRATSGGVDTDTQYF	TGCGCCAGCAGCAGAGCGACTAGCGGGGGGGTTGACACAGATACGCAGTATTTT
TRBV18	TRBD1	NA	TRBJ1-2	CASSPSIGQGDGYTF	TGTGCCAGCTCACCTAGTATAGGACAGGGCGATGGCTACACCTTC
TRBV14	NA	NA	TRBJ2-5	CASSHSQLQETQYF	TGTGCCAGCAGCCACTCACAGCTCCAAGAGACCCAGTACTTC
TRBV21-1	NA	NA	TRBJ1-2	CASSSGEYGYTF	TGTGCCAGCAGCTCAGGTGAATATGGCTACACCTTC
TRBV2	NA	NA	TRBJ1-2	CASSLGQNYGYTF	TGTGCCAGCAGTCTCGGACAGAACTATGGCTACACCTTC
TRBV19	NA	NA	TRBJ1-5	CASRYREDSNQPQHF	TGTGCCAGTAGATACAGGGAAGATAGCAATCAGCCCCAGCATTTT
TRBV7-9	TRBD1	NA	TRBJ2-7	CASSLIGQASSYEQYF	TGTGCCAGCAGCTTAATTGGACAGGCGAGCTCCTACGAGCAGTACTTC
TRBV12-3/TRBV12-4	NA	NA	TRBJ2-3	CASSRGSTDTQYF	TGTGCCAGCAGTCGCGGGAGCACAGATACGCAGTATTTT
TRBV5-6	NA	NA	TRBJ1-6	CASSLSQGASPLHF	TGTGCCAGCAGCTTATCTCAGGGTGCCTCACCCCTCCACTTT
TRBV7-9	TRBD1	NA	TRBJ1-1	CASSLADRGSGTEAFF	TGTGCCAGCAGCTTAGCAGACAGGGGTTCAGGCACTGAAGCTTTCTTT
TRBV5-1	TRBD2	NA	TRBJ2-3	CASSATSGGASTDTQYF	TGCGCCAGCAGCGCTACTAGCGGGGGGGCCAGCACAGATACGCAGTATTTT
TRBV27	NA	NA	TRBJ1-6	CASSLIAYNSPLHF	TGTGCCAGCAGTTTAATCGCCTATAATTCACCCCTCCACTTT
TRBV7-8	TRBD2	NA	TRBJ2-2	CASSLSRRLAGGMNTGELFF	TGTGCCAGCAGCTTATCGAGAAGGCTAGCGGGGGGGATGAACACCGGGGAGCTGTTTTTT
TRBV7-9	TRBD2	once	TRBJ2-7	CASSSIAGGLYYEQYF	TGTGCCAGCAGCTCCATAGCGGGGGGTCTGTACTACGAGCAGTACTTC
TRBV27	TRBD1	NA	TRBJ2-7	CASRGQGYEQYF	TGTGCCAGTAGAGGACAGGGCTACGAGCAGTACTTC
TRBV10-3	NA	once	TRBJ1-1	CAIRKTENTEAFF	TGTGCCATCAGAAAAACTGAGAACACTGAAGCTTTCTTT
TRBV27	NA	NA	TRBJ2-1	CASVLGGGPYNEQFF	TGTGCCAGCGTTTTAGGGGGGGGTCCATACAATGAGCAGTTCTTC
TRBV5-1	NA	few	TRBJ2-7	CASSSEDSSYEQYF	TGCGCCAGCAGCTCTGAGGACAGCTCCTACGAGCAGTACTTC
TRBV7-2	NA	NA	TRBJ1-4	CASSSYRIATNEKLFF	TGTGCCAGCAGCTCCTACAGGATTGCAACTAATGAAAAACTGTTTTTT
TRBV9	TRBD1	NA	TRBJ1-4	CASSVRGLGGEKLFF	TGTGCCAGCAGCGTCAGGGGGCTGGGGGGAGAAAAACTGTTTTTT
TRBV4-1	TRBD1	NA	TRBJ2-7	CASSSNRDRGFPYEQYF	TGCGCCAGCAGCTCGAACCGGGACAGGGGTTTTCCCTACGAGCAGTACTTC
TRBV6-1	TRBD1	once	TRBJ2-1	CASSERKTGGYNEQFF	TGTGCCAGCAGTGAAAGGAAGACAGGGGGGTACAATGAGCAGTTCTTC